What follows is one T cell receptor (beta chain) and its context. The data were obtained in a study of T cell responses to AZD1222 COVID-19 vaccine. The V gene lost 3 bases and the J gene lost 6 bases, with 11 bases spanning the gap. The CDR3 is made up of 13 amino acids. From germline, CDR1 is SEHNR and CDR2 FQNEAQ (reference sequence). Analyses pooled second doses at about 4 or about 12 weeks. Assay used: immunoSEQ multiplex PCR; TCRdb lists only in-frame clones, some missing. The sample holds 95,000 to 150,000 clones, roughly 91% seen once. The specimen comprised peripheral blood, sampled 28 days after the second AZD1222 dose. This TCR was recovered from an adult who received the AZD1222 COVID-19 vaccine. This chain uses TRBV7-9 with TRBJ1-1; D unresolved. Here the CDR3 DNA reads TGTGCCAGCAGCTTCGGCTCAGACCCTGAAGCTTTCTTT. Amino acid sequence: CASSFGSDPEAFF.